The clone carrying this T cell receptor (beta chain) has just one count. Antigen: not known. Both 60 Vbeta primers and 13 Jbeta primers went into the PCR. TCRdb's copy holds only in-frame clones and misses some; the assay was immunoSEQ multiplex PCR. The table has tens of thousands of clones, 80% to 90% seen once. This entry belongs to a study of cytomegalovirus exposure and HLA in healthy donors. Study-level findings and limits: Per a prior analysis, the majority of TCR beta V segments were productive roughly 87% or roughly 30% of the time. Later work associated around 18,000 TCR beta sequences with HLA alleles at 0.05 false discovery rate.

Per germline, CDR1 LGHNT and CDR2 FRNRAP. V lost 0 bases to trimming and J lost 0 bases; unmatched junction nucleotides: 10. The CDR3 extends over 19 amino acids. The sequence came from a human donor in good health. The sequenced material came from PBMCs. The genes are TRBV12-5 and TRBJ1-5; 8 positions match TRBD1. The chain's CDR3 is CASGLVWGQDRYSNQPQHF. In DNA, the CDR3 is TGTGCTAGTGGTTTGGTCTGGGGACAGGACAGGTATAGCAATCAGCCCCAGCATTTT. Based on the CDR3 plus reference TRBV12-5 and TRBJ1-5, the full variable domain is DARVTQTPRHKVTEMGQEVTMRCQPILGHNTVFWYRQTMMQGLELLAYFRNRAPLDDSGMPKDRFSAEMPDATLATLKIQPSEPRDSAVYFCASGLVWGQDRYSNQPQHFGDGTRLSIL.